Presented here are 25 T cell receptor beta chains from one specimen sequenced in a study of T cell responses to AZD1222 COVID-19 vaccine. Produced via immunoSEQ multiplex PCR; TCRdb's table is partial and in-frame only. The data contain roughly 120,000 clones, around 85% of them singletons. The starting material was peripheral blood, obtained 28 days after the second AZD1222 dose. The receptors stem from an adult who received the AZD1222 COVID-19 vaccine.

V and J are TRBV18 and TRBJ2-1, with a weak D call TRBD2 (6 bases). Germline CDR1 KGHSH, CDR2 LQKENI. This CDR3 region has 15 residues. V was cut by 3 bases and J by 5 bases, with 14 bases left in between. In nucleotides, the CDR3 is TGTGCCAGCTCACCGGGAATAGCGGAAGACAATGAGCAGTTCTTC. Protein sequence: CASSPGIAEDNEQFF.

The chain combines TRBV4-1 with TRBJ2-3; 12 bases align to TRBD2. Germline CDR1 and CDR2: MGHRA and YSYEKL. With V trimmed by 4 bases and J by 5 bases, 1 base remained unmatched. The CDR3 contains 14 residues. The CDR3 DNA follows: TGCGCCAGCAGCCGACTAGCGGGGGTAGATACGCAGTATTTT. The encoded protein is CASSRLAGVDTQYF.

The rearrangement joins TRBV14 to TRBJ2-5, with 9 bases identical to TRBD2. This CDR3 is 15 amino acids long. With V trimmed by 4 bases and J by 4 bases, 7 bases remained unmatched. CDR1 is SGHDN and CDR2 is FVKESK in the germline V gene. The CDR3 nucleotides are TGTGCCAGCAGCCGGGAGCGGGGGGCAGGAGAGACCCAGTACTTC. Amino acid sequence: CASSRERGAGETQYF.

The chain links TRBV14 to TRBJ2-1; the match to TRBD1 covers 7 bases. This CDR3 contains 16 residues. Trimming at V came to 0 bases and at J to 7 bases, leaving 9 bases not matched to a gene. Germline V gives CDR1 SGHDN, CDR2 FVKESK. In nucleotides, the CDR3 is TGTGCCAGCAGCCAAGATCTTGGCCAGGGGGAAAATGAGCAGTTCTTC. As protein: CASSQDLGQGENEQFF.

The chain couples TRBV6-6 to TRBJ1-3; D may be TRBD1 (5 bases). Trimming took off 6 bases at V and 4 bases at J, with 19 bases between the two ends. The CDR3 spans 16 residues. CDR1 MNHNY and CDR2 SVGAGI come from the germline V gene (reference sequence). The CDR3 here is CASSPTLGTAGNTIYF. Here the CDR3 DNA reads TGTGCCAGCAGCCCGACCCTCGGGACCGCAGGAAACACCATATATTTT.

The chain uses TRBV19 and TRBJ1-6; tentatively, D is TRBD1 (6 bases). CDR3 length: 15 residues. Germline loops: CDR1 LNHDA, CDR2 SQIVND (reference sequence). Trimming took 5 bases from V and 6 from J, leaving 14 bases between them. The chain's CDR3 is CASSPPQGGNSPLHF. The CDR3 DNA follows: TGTGCCAGTAGTCCGCCACAGGGTGGTAATTCACCCCTCCACTTT.

This rearrangement joins TRBV19 to TRBJ1-2; no reliable D call. In germline, CDR1 is LNHDA, CDR2 SQIVND (reference sequence). This CDR3 contains 12 residues. Trimming pared 7 bases from V and 3 bases from J, leaving 9 bases between. The CDR3 loop reads CASKRPDYGYTF. CDR3 DNA: TGTGCCAGTAAGAGGCCCGACTATGGCTACACCTTC. Full variable domain (outside the CDR3, taken from reference TRBV19 and TRBJ1-2): DGGITQSPKYLFRKEGQNVTLSCEQNLNHDAMYWYRQDPGQGLRLIYYSQIVNDFQKGDIAEGYSVSREKKESFPLTVTSAQKNPTAFYLCASKRPDYGYTFGSGTRLTVV.

The chain employs TRBV5-6 and TRBJ2-7; the match to TRBD1 covers 9 bases. Germline CDR1 SGHDT, CDR2 YYEEEE. With V trimmed by 2 bases and J by 5 bases, 5 bases remained unmatched. The CDR3 spans 14 residues. CDR3 residues: CASSFLQGANEQYF. The DNA for the CDR3 is TGTGCCAGCAGCTTCCTACAGGGGGCTAACGAGCAGTACTTC.

The chain joins TRBV30 to TRBJ1-6; 10 bases match TRBD1. There are 20 residues in the CDR3. Germline V gene sequence: CDR1 GTSNPN, CDR2 SVGIG (reference sequence). V was clipped by 1 base and J by 4 bases; unmatched bases: 16. CDR3 in amino acids: CAWSGSVRTGGFAYNSPLHF. CDR3 bases: TGTGCCTGGAGTGGTAGTGTGCGGACAGGGGGGTTCGCTTATAATTCACCCCTCCACTTT. The full variable domain, its missing parts supplied by reference TRBV30 and TRBJ1-6, is SQTIHQWPATLVQPVGSPLSLECTVEGTSNPNLYWYRQAAGRGLQLLFYSVGIGQISSEVPQNLSASRPQDRQFILSSKKLLLSDSGFYLCAWSGSVRTGGFAYNSPLHFGNGTRLTVT.

The chain links TRBV7-2 to TRBJ1-3; 7 nucleotides line up with TRBD1. Germline CDR1 and CDR2: SGHTA and FQGNSA. V lost 6 bases to trimming and J lost 4 bases; unmatched junction nucleotides: 3. The CDR3 runs to 13 residues. The CDR3 bases are TGTGCCAGCAGTCTACAGGGGGGAAACACCATATATTTT. Amino acids: CASSLQGGNTIYF. Full variable domain (remainder filled in from reference TRBV7-2 and TRBJ1-3): GAGVSQSPSNKVTEKGKDVELRCDPISGHTALYWYRQSLGQGLEFLIYFQGNSAPDKSGLPSDRFSAERTGGSVSTLTIQRTQQEDSAVYLCASSLQGGNTIYFGEGSWLTVV.

V is TRBV2 and J is TRBJ1-1; D perhaps matches TRBD1 (5 bases). The CDR3 runs to 15 residues. CDR1 is SNHLY, CDR2 FYNNEI, per germline. V dropped 6 bases and J dropped 0 bases, with 14 bases sitting between them. This CDR3 is CASRGGGLLNTEAFF. The DNA of the CDR3 is TGTGCCAGCAGGGGGGGTGGGCTTTTGAACACTGAAGCTTTCTTT.

The chain has TRBV30 and TRBJ1-5; D possibly corresponds to TRBD1 (6 bases). Germline V lookup: CDR1 GTSNPN, CDR2 SVGIG (reference sequence). V gave up 6 bases and J gave up 6 bases, with 18 bases separating them. The CDR3 sequence is 14 residues long. CDR3 in amino acids: CACAPGDKIQPQHF. The CDR3 DNA reads as TGTGCCTGCGCGCCGGGGGACAAAATTCAGCCCCAGCATTTT. Supplemented by reference TRBV30 and TRBJ1-5, the full variable domain reads SQTIHQWPATLVQPVGSPLSLECTVEGTSNPNLYWYRQAAGRGLQLLFYSVGIGQISSEVPQNLSASRPQDRQFILSSKKLLLSDSGFYLCACAPGDKIQPQHFGDGTRLSIL.

The genes are TRBV5-4 and TRBJ1-1; D is uncertain. This CDR3 is built from 13 residues. Deletions cut 2 bases from V and 4 bases from J, with 9 bases between. Looked up from germline, CDR1 is SGHNT and CDR2 is YYREEE (reference sequence). CDR3 DNA sequence: TGTGCCAGCAGCTTTGCCCAGTCCACTGAAGCTTTCTTT. This codes for CASSFAQSTEAFF.

This clone was seen once. The chain has TRBV6-6 and TRBJ1-6; no reliable D call. Germline CDR1 MNHNY, CDR2 SVGAGI (reference sequence). The V and J ends lost 5 bases and 9 bases respectively, with 17 bases between them. The CDR3 sequence is 15 residues long. The CDR3 DNA reads as TGTGCCAGCAGTCCCCCGGGCCTGATGGGTTCACCCCTCCACTTT. Protein: CASSPPGLMGSPLHF.

V and J are TRBV14 and TRBJ2-7, with D unclear. Per germline, CDR1 SGHDN and CDR2 FVKESK. The V end was cut by 6 bases, the J end by 0 bases, with 9 bases between. The CDR3 is 13 residues long. CDR3 amino acids: CASSPSPSYEQYF. DNA for the CDR3: TGTGCCAGCAGTCCCTCCCCCTCCTACGAGCAGTACTTC.

A single count supports this clone. V usage is TRBV10-3 and J usage is TRBJ1-1; D uncertain. The germline V gene has CDR1 ENHRY and CDR2 SYGVKD. Trimming shortened V by 11 bases and J by 5 bases, and 15 bases separated the two germline ends. The CDR3 sequence is 12 residues long. The CDR3 here is CASRLGGTEAFF. The CDR3 DNA reads as TGTGCCTCCAGACTGGGAGGAACTGAAGCTTTCTTT.

CDR3 residues: CASSPDLETQYF. The CDR3 nucleotides are TGTGCCAGCTCACCTGACTTGGAGACCCAGTACTTC. This chain uses TRBV18 with TRBJ2-5; D is uncertain. The CDR3 sequence is 12 residues long. The V and J ends lost 3 bases and 5 bases respectively, with 7 bases between them. Per germline, CDR1 KGHSH and CDR2 LQKENI.

The chain combines TRBV30 with TRBJ2-5; weak D call: TRBD1 (6 bases). CDR3 length equals 13 residues. With 4 bases removed from V and 0 bases from J, the gap between germline ends came to 9 bases. Germline CDR1 GTSNPN, CDR2 SVGIG (reference sequence). DNA of the CDR3: TGTGCCTGGACAGGGGTCTACCAAGAGACCCAGTACTTC. Amino acids: CAWTGVYQETQYF.

The rearrangement uses TRBV28 and TRBJ1-1, with 7 bases matching TRBD1. Germline V gives CDR1 MDHEN, CDR2 SYDVKM. V lost 5 bases, J lost 2 bases, and 11 bases stayed unmatched. The CDR3 sequence is 16 residues long. CDR3 in amino acids: CASSRKYGTVNTEAFF. The CDR3 region has the DNA TGTGCCAGCAGTAGAAAATACGGGACAGTAAACACTGAAGCTTTCTTT.

The rearrangement uses TRBV27 and TRBJ2-4; 12 bases are a match to TRBD2. The germline CDR1 and CDR2 sequences are MNHEY and SMNVEV (reference sequence). The CDR3 consists of 18 residues. Losses at the gene ends were 2 bases for V and 0 bases for J; bases not matched to a gene: 5. The CDR3 region has the DNA TGTGCCAGCAGTTTAGTACTAGCGGGGGGCGTAGCCAAAAACATTCAGTACTTC. Its protein product is CASSLVLAGGVAKNIQYF.

The chain is built from TRBV5-8 and TRBJ1-2, with D possibly TRBD1 on 5 matching bases. Germline-derived CDR1 and CDR2 are SGHTS and YDEGEE. This CDR3 has 14 amino acids. Trimming took off 7 bases at V and 0 bases at J, with 13 bases between the two ends. Written as DNA, the CDR3 is TGTGCCAGCGGGACGGACCTGACTAACTATGGCTACACCTTC. Residues: CASGTDLTNYGYTF.

V gene TRBV6-4 combines with J gene TRBJ2-1; 10 nucleotides line up with TRBD2. The CDR3 contains 17 residues. Germline-derived CDR1 and CDR2 are MRHNA and SNTAGT. V lost 2 bases, J lost 0 bases, and 4 bases stayed unmatched. The CDR3 coding sequence is TGTGCCAGCAGTGACGGAGTAGCGGGGGGCTCCTACAATGAGCAGTTCTTC. This sequence encodes CASSDGVAGGSYNEQFF.

The chain employs TRBV5-1 and TRBJ2-7, with 8 bases lining up with TRBD1. The CDR3 extends over 15 amino acids. V lost 0 bases, J lost 0 bases, and 2 bases stayed unmatched. Germline CDR1 reads SGHRS; CDR2 reads YFSETQ. The CDR3 coding sequence is TGCGCCAGCAGCTTGGGGGACAGGCGCTCCTACGAGCAGTACTTC. Translating gives CASSLGDRRSYEQYF.

The chain carries TRBV19 and TRBJ2-1; D is unresolved. Germline V gene sequence: CDR1 LNHDA, CDR2 SQIVND (reference sequence). The V end was cut by 5 bases, the J end by 2 bases, with 4 bases between. The CDR3 contains 12 residues. CDR3 amino acids: CASSDTYNEQFF. CDR3 DNA: TGTGCCAGTAGTGACACCTACAATGAGCAGTTCTTC.

V usage is TRBV14 and J usage is TRBJ2-7, with D perhaps being TRBD1 or TRBD2 (5 bases each). V lost 1 base and J 2 bases, leaving 12 bases between the germline ends. Germline V gene data show CDR1 as SGHDN and CDR2 as FVKESK. The CDR3 totals 15 residues. This chain's CDR3 is CASSQGSTGPYEQYF. In DNA, the CDR3 is TGTGCCAGCAGCCAAGGCTCCACGGGGCCCTACGAGCAGTACTTC.